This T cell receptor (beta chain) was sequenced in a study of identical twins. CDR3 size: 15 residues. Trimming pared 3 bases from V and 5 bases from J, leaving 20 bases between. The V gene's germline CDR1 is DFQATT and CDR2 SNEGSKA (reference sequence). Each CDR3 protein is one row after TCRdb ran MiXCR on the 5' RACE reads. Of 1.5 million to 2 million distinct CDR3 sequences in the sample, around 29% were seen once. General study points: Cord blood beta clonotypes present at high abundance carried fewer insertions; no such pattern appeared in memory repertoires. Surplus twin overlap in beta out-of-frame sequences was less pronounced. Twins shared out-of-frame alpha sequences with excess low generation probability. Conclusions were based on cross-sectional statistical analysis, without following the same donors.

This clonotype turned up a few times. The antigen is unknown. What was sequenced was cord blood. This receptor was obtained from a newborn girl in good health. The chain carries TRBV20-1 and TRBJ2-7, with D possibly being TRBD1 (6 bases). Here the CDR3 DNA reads TGCAGTGCTAGTGGACCTACAGGGATTTTCGACGAGCAGTACTTC. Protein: CSASGPTGIFDEQYF.